The 9 T cell receptor beta chains in this list originate from one sample, sequenced in a study of cytomegalovirus exposure and HLA in healthy donors. In the PCR, 60 Vbeta and 13 Jbeta primers were used. Repertoires were generated with immunoSEQ multiplex PCR, while TCRdb's copy carries only in-frame clones and drops some. Among some 170,000 clones listed, 65% to 80% were seen once. The sequenced material came from PBMCs. These receptors were taken from a middle-aged man in good health and CMV-seronegative.

V is TRBV21-1 and J is TRBJ2-7; the table names TRBD2, a call not compared with the DNA. TRBV21-1 is tagged as a pseudogene. The CDR3 contains 15 residues. CDR3 loop: CARESGRALCYEQYF. DNA for the CDR3: TGTGCCAGGGAAAGCGGGAGGGCCCTCTGCTACGAGCAGTACTTC.

This chain connects TRBV2 to TRBJ2-1; 14 bases fit TRBD2. With V trimmed by 0 bases and J by 9 bases, 4 bases remained unmatched. Looked up from germline, CDR1 is SNHLY and CDR2 is FYNNEI. This CDR3 has 16 amino acids. The CDR3 DNA reads TGTGCCAGCAGTGAAGCGATGGGGACTAGCGGGAGTGAGCAGTTCTTC. Its protein is CASSEAMGTSGSEQFF.

The table lists this clone with a few counts. V usage is TRBV10-3 and J usage is TRBJ2-7; the D gene is possibly TRBD2 (5 bases). Deletions cut 10 bases from V and 10 bases from J, with 23 bases between. CDR1 is ENHRY and CDR2 is SYGVKD in the germline V gene. This CDR3 has 13 amino acids. In DNA form, the CDR3 reads TGTGCCACACAGAAACCACCGGAGGTTCCCCAGTACTTC. It is translated as CATQKPPEVPQYF.

The CDR3 coding sequence is TGTGCCAGCAGTTTCCAGGGACAGGGGCCGACCTTC. This codes for CASSFQGQGPTF. The rearrangement joins TRBV27 to TRBJ1-2, with TRBD1 identical over 10 bases. CDR3 size: 12 residues. CDR1 and CDR2 from the germline V gene are MNHEY and SMNVEV (reference sequence). After removal of 3 bases from V and 14 bases from J, the junction contained 6 bases not matched to a gene.

On this clone: Other DNA sequences in this sample translate to the same CDR3. This sequence joins TRBV6-1 and TRBJ2-5; perhaps TRBD1 as D (5 bases). V gave up 0 bases and J gave up 1 base, with 9 bases separating them. The CDR3 length is 15 residues. Germline V lookup: CDR1 MNHNS, CDR2 SASEGT. The CDR3 sequence is CASSEAAGPQETQYF. The DNA for the CDR3 is TGTGCCAGCAGTGAAGCGGCAGGGCCCCAAGAGACCCAGTACTTC.

This clone turned up a few times. The chain employs TRBV6-1 and TRBJ2-7; the D gene is possibly TRBD1 (6 bases). The CDR3 contains 11 residues. V was pared by 8 bases and J by 6 bases, with 11 bases between. Germline CDR1 reads MNHNS; CDR2 reads SASEGT. The CDR3 spells CASPDRFEQYF. For the CDR3, the DNA is TGTGCCAGCCCTGACAGGTTCGAGCAGTACTTC.

The chain combines TRBV6-6 with TRBJ2-5; 12 bases agree with TRBD2. The J call may be in error: the DNA end matches TRBJ2-7 better. The CDR3 is made up of 14 amino acids. CDR1 is MNHNY, CDR2 SVGAGI, per germline (reference sequence). The CDR3 loop reads CASTRTSGAYEQYF. Written as DNA, the CDR3 is TGTGCCAGCACCAGGACTAGCGGGGCTTACGAGCAGTACTTC.

The chain combines TRBV19 with TRBJ1-1; D not resolved. V was trimmed by 4 bases and J by 4 bases, leaving 16 bases between them. This CDR3 comprises 15 residues. Germline CDR1 and CDR2: LNHDA and SQIVND (reference sequence). The CDR3 nucleotides are TGTGCCAGTAGTAGCTTACAGAGGGCCGGCACTGAAGCTTTCTTT. Its protein product is CASSSLQRAGTEAFF.

This chain's CDR3 is CASSLGGLAVYEQYF. As DNA, the CDR3 is TGTGCCAGCAGCTTAGGCGGACTAGCGGTCTACGAGCAGTACTTC. The rearrangement uses TRBV7-9 and TRBJ2-7, with 10 bases identical to TRBD2. This CDR3 region has 15 residues. CDR1 is SEHNR, CDR2 FQNEAQ, per germline (reference sequence). The V segment lost 1 base and the J segment 3 bases; nucleotides outside the gene matches: 3.